These T cell receptor beta chains were read from a single sample in a study of beta chain features in type 1 diabetes. Method: immunoSEQ multiplex PCR; TCRdb's copy keeps in-frame clones and lacks some. The data contain some 900,000 clones, around a sixth of them seen just once; the ten biggest clones take up 0.02% to 0.025%. The sample consisted of naive CD4+ T cells from blood. These receptors were taken from a woman under 30 in good health. CDR3s include the opening cysteine and the closing phenylalanine or tryptophan. D genes are given only for firm matches. Part of the rows lack a size; the others show once, few, many or a class for expanded clones.

TRBJ2-7 | TRBV19 | few | NA | 14 | TGTGCCAGTAGTACGCAGACTCCTACCTACGAGCAGTACTTC | CASSTQTPTYEQYF
TRBJ2-5 | TRBV7-8 | few | TRBD2 | 16 | TGTGCCAGCAGCTCCGGACTAGCGGGAGGCGCAGAGACCCAGTACTTC | CASSSGLAGGAETQYF
TRBJ2-3 | TRBV5-1 | NA | NA | 14 | TGCGCCAGCAGCTCGGACACAGTCACGGATACGCAGTATTTT | CASSSDTVTDTQYF
TRBJ2-1 | TRBV19 | few | TRBD2 | 17 | TGTGCCAGTAGTATAGTGGTTAGCGGGAGCATCTACAATGAGCAGTTCTTC | CASSIVVSGSIYNEQFF
TRBJ2-2 | TRBV19 | few | NA | 15 | TGTGCCAGTAGTATCGGGCTAACGGACACCGGGGAGCTGTTTTTT | CASSIGLTDTGELFF
TRBJ2-7 | TRBV18 | few | NA | 15 | TGTGCCAGCTCACCATCTGTCGGGGGAATAATCGAGCAGTACTTC | CASSPSVGGIIEQYF
TRBJ2-6 | TRBV9 | once | NA | 15 | TGTGCCAGCAGCGTAACGGGTTACGGGGCCAACGTCCTGACTTTC | CASSVTGYGANVLTF
TRBJ2-2 | TRBV6-1 | NA | TRBD1 | 14 | TGTGCCAGCAGCCCGACAGGGACAATCGGGGAGCTGTTTTTT | CASSPTGTIGELFF
TRBJ1-3 | TRBV18 | NA | NA | 14 | TGTGCCAGCTCACCGCGAGTAAGTGGAAACACCATATATTTT | CASSPRVSGNTIYF
TRBJ2-6 | TRBV10-3 | few | NA | 14 | TGTGCCATCTCCCCGGCTTGGGGGGCCAACGTCCTGACTTTC | CAISPAWGANVLTF
TRBJ1-4 | TRBV10-3 | NA | NA | 19 | TGTGCCATCAGGCAGATTACGGGCCGCTCAACCGCAACTAATGAAAAACTGTTTTTT | CAIRQITGRSTATNEKLFF
TRBJ1-4 | TRBV7-8 | NA | NA | 14 | TGTGCCAGCAGCTTAGGGGGAGACGTTGAAAAACTGTTTTTT | CASSLGGDVEKLFF
TRBJ1-5 | TRBV19 | NA | TRBD1 | 15 | TGTGCCAGTAGTATAAACAGGGGGCCCAGTCAGCCCCAGCATTTT | CASSINRGPSQPQHF
TRBJ2-6 | TRBV29-1 | few | TRBD2 | 14 | TGCAGCGTTGCGGGGGGGACTGGGGCCAACGTCCTGACTTTC | CSVAGGTGANVLTF
TRBJ2-7 | TRBV19 | NA | NA | 14 | TGTGCCAGTAGTATCTCCGTGGGTTCCTACGAGCAGTACTTC | CASSISVGSYEQYF
TRBJ2-4 | TRBV4-1 | few | TRBD2 | 18 | TGCGCCAGCAGCCCGGGGGTAGCTAGCGGGAGTTCCAAAAACATTCAGTACTTC | CASSPGVASGSSKNIQYF
TRBJ2-2 | TRBV14 | NA | TRBD2 | 16 | TGTGCCAGCAGCCTTATAGCGGGAGACACCCCCGGGGAGCTGTTTTTT | CASSLIAGDTPGELFF
TRBJ1-2 | TRBV27 | NA | TRBD1 | 15 | TGTGCCAGCAGTTGGACAGGTTTAGGGAGCTATGGCTACACCTTC | CASSWTGLGSYGYTF